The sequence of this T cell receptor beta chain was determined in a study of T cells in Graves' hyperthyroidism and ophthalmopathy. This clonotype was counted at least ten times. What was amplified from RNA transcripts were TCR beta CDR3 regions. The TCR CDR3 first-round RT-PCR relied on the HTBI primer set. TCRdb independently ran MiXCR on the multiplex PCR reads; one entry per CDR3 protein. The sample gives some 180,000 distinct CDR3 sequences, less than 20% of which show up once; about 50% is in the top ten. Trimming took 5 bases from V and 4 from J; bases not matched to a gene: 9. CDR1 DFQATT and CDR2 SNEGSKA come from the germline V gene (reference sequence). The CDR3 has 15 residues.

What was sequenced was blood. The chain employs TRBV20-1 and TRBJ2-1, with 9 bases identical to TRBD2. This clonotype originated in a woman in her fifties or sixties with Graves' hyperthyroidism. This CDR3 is CSALGLALGYNEQFF. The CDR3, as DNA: TGCAGTGCTCTGGGACTAGCCCTGGGTTACAATGAGCAGTTCTTC.